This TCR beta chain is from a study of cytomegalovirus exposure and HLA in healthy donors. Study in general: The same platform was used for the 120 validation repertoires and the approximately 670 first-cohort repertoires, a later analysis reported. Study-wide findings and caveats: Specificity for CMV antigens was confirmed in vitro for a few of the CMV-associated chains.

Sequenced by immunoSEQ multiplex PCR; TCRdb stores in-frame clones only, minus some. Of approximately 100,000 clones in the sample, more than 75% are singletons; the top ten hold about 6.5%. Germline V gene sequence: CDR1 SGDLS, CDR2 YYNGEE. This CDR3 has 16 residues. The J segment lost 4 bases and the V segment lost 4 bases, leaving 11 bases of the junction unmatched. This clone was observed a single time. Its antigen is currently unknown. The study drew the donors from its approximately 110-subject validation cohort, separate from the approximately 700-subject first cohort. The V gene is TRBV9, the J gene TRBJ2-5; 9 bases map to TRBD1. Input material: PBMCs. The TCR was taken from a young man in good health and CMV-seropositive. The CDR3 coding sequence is TGTGCCAGCAGCCCGCACCTAGAGGACAGGGGAGAGACCCAGTACTTC. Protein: CASSPHLEDRGETQYF.